Described below is a single T cell receptor beta chain sequence and its context. This clonotype has ten or more counts. Its antigen remains undetermined. Qualities for individual bases were not recorded, and no much larger clone is one base off. According to the study, the label for this sample's treatment or condition signals: allogeneic hematopoietic cell transplantation with graft depleted of TCRalphabeta T cells and CD19 B cells. The transplant recipients were children given TCRalphabeta/CD19-depleted allogeneic hematopoietic cell grafts. Its CDR3 holds 16 amino acids, cysteine through phenylalanine. Only the CDR3 DNA stays, 48 bases, in frame from base 1. For CDR1 and CDR2, the germline V gene (reference sequence) lists MNHEY and SMNVEV. The junction shows trimming of 5 bases on V and 6 bases on J, and the gene matches do not reach 9 bases of it. Library method: PCR. Instrument on record: Illumina HiSeq 2500. To normalize quantification of the TCRbeta repertoire, the TCR libraries were built with molecular barcoding that relied on unique molecular identifiers. TCRdb redid the processing of the public reads, applying fastp at Q25 and MiXCR, and retained in-frame beta chains. Identical CDR3 proteins give one entry, which carries the most common genes and DNA. This sample comprises around 300,000 distinct CDR3 sequences, over 7.5% of them detected only once. The top ten constitute approximately 8.6% of the sample.

The sample originates from a study of T-cell reconstitution after alpha-beta-depleted transplantation in children listed by TCRdb under 2016. Regarding the research as a whole: Using TCR repertoire profiling, the study quantitatively followed how T-cell immune reconstitution unfolded in children after TCRalphabeta/CD19-depleted allogeneic hematopoietic cell transplantation.

What the study reported, not specific to this receptor: The apparently early recovery of alphabetaT-cell counts about two months after transplant reportedly depended on only several hundred rapidly expanded clones that came from non-depleted graft cells. Over the following months the frequencies of hyperexpanded clones went down, and after one year T-cell counts and TCRbeta diversity were mostly credited to newly produced T cells. In some patients, the high TCRbeta diversity seen at day 60 was put down to recipient T cells and intrathymic progenitors that had survived conditioning.

This receptor was obtained from a female patient under 10 years old who had a stem cell transplant for Fanconi anemia, so the T cells may come from the graft donor. Source: peripheral blood, taken 360 days after TCRalphabeta/CD19-depleted stem cell transplant. The chain joins TRBV27 to TRBJ1-5; TRBD1 fits 11 bases in the junction. The DNA is as follows: TGTGCCAGCAGTCCAGGACAGGGGGCAGTGGGTCAGCCCCAGCATTTT. Translation gives CASSPGQGAVGQPQHF.